This record looks at one T cell receptor (beta chain) sequence and its context. Antigen specificity is unknown. The sample comes from a study of CD8+ T cells in alopecia areata. At the level of the study: Severity scores in treated patients reflected the percentage of scalp affected.

V was trimmed by 7 bases and J by 0 bases, leaving 10 bases between them. The V gene's germline CDR1 is SGHTA and CDR2 FQGNSA. There are 14 residues in the CDR3. Sequencing used cDNA as its template, made by extracting RNA and reverse transcribing it. The data were produced by immunoSEQ multiplex PCR, yet TCRdb's version contains in-frame clones alone and is incomplete. The data contain around 180,000 clones, roughly 60% of them seen just once; the ten biggest clones take up approximately 1.3%. As for treatment: oral pan-JAK inhibitor, 5-10 mg twice daily. Study-level points and caveats: Higher clonality was seen in lesional scalp than in normal scalp, especially in alopecia totalis/universalis.

The J gene is TRBJ1-5, the V gene TRBV7-2, with D unresolved. The sample was CD4+ T cells sorted from blood, taken around week 50, from a patient treated with tofacitinib. The clonotype comes from a human donor with alopecia areata. The CDR3 nucleotides read TGTGCCAGCACCGTCGGGCCTAGCAATCAGCCCCAGCATTTT. Residues: CASTVGPSNQPQHF.